These T cell receptor beta chains were read from a single sample in a study of blood T cell repertoires in COVID-19. The protocol was immunoSEQ multiplex PCR, while the TCRdb copy is restricted to in-frame clones and leaves out a portion. The sample has around 56,000 clones; 91% are singletons. Sequencing was carried out using peripheral blood. The receptors come from a woman between 55 and 75 years old with active or convalescent COVID-19. Both conserved end residues are part of each CDR3. A D gene is named only where the DNA matches it firmly. Where a row states a size, it is once, few, many or the class of an expanded clone; other rows omit it.

>.|TRBJ1-1|.|TRBV29-1
TGCAGCGTTGGACAGGTTTTCAACACTGAAGCTTTCTTT
CSVGQVFNTEAFF
>.|TRBJ2-7|.|TRBV5-4
TGTGCCAGCAGCTTCGGACACGCAAACGAGCAGTACTTC
CASSFGHANEQYF
>.|TRBJ1-6|.|TRBV3-1/TRBV3-2
TGTGCCAGCAGCCAAGAAGGGACACGCTATAATTCACCCCTCCACTTT
CASSQEGTRYNSPLHF
>.|TRBJ1-2|TRBD1|TRBV5-1
TGCGCCAGCAGCACGAAACAGGGGGCTTATGGCTACACCTTC
CASSTKQGAYGYTF
>.|TRBJ2-7|TRBD1|TRBV6-5
TGTGCCAGCAGGCGAACAGGGGGCCCCTACGAGCAGTACTTC
CASRRTGGPYEQYF
>.|TRBJ2-7|TRBD1|TRBV7-3
TGTGCCAGCAGTCCGGGACAGGGTCCCTACGAGCAGTACTTC
CASSPGQGPYEQYF
>.|TRBJ2-7|TRBD1|TRBV5-1
TGCGCCAGCAGCTTGGCCATGGGACAGCTCTACGAGCAGTACTTC
CASSLAMGQLYEQYF
>.|TRBJ1-1|.|TRBV19
TGTGCCAGTAGTATAGACGGACGGGAGAACACTGAAGCTTTCTTT
CASSIDGRENTEAFF
>.|TRBJ1-3|.|TRBV30
TGTGCCGGAGAGTACTCTGGAAACACCATATATTTT
CAGEYSGNTIYF
>once|TRBJ1-4|.|TRBV30
TGTGCCTTGAAGTTGACCTTGGAGGAAAAACTGTTTTTT
CALKLTLEEKLFF
>.|TRBJ1-1|.|TRBV28
TGTGCCAGCCACGTATGGAGGAACACTGAAGCTTTCTTT
CASHVWRNTEAFF
>.|TRBJ1-4|TRBD1|TRBV9
TGTGCCAGCAGCGTAGAGGTGCAGGGGGATGAAAAACTGTTTTTT
CASSVEVQGDEKLFF
>.|TRBJ2-3|.|TRBV7-9
TGTGCCAGCAGCCCCGGCGGGGTCTACACAGATACGCAGTATTTT
CASSPGGVYTDTQYF
>.|TRBJ1-6|.|TRBV15
TGTGCCACCAGCGGGGCTTCGACGTCACCCCTCCACTTT
CATSGASTSPLHF
>.|TRBJ2-1|TRBD2|TRBV19
TGTGCCAGTAGGGAACTAGCGGGAGTGGGCAATGAGCAGTTCTTC
CASRELAGVGNEQFF
>.|TRBJ1-1|.|TRBV13
TGTGCCAGCAGCTTAGAGGGAGAGAACACTGAAGCTTTCTTT
CASSLEGENTEAFF
>.|TRBJ2-3|TRBD2|TRBV2
TGTGCCAGCAGGGTCAGCGGGACCTCGACTCGTACGCAGTATTTT
CASRVSGTSTRTQYF
>once|TRBJ1-2|TRBD1|TRBV7-9
TGTGCCAGCAGCTTAGGAGGGGGCTACGGCTACACCTTC
CASSLGGGYGYTF
>.|TRBJ2-1|.|TRBV12-5
TGTGCTAGTGGTTTGGGACTAGGAGGGCTCAATGAGCAGTTCTTC
CASGLGLGGLNEQFF
>.|TRBJ2-1|.|TRBV4-3
TGCGCCAGCAGCCAAGATTTTAACAATGAGCAGTTCTTC
CASSQDFNNEQFF
>few|TRBJ2-2|.|TRBV7-9
TGTGCCAGCAGCCCGATGCCTAGCCCGAACACCGGGGAGCTGTTTTTT
CASSPMPSPNTGELFF
>.|TRBJ1-5|.|TRBV6-5
TGTGCCAGCAGCGGGAACAAGCCCGGCCAGCCCCAGCATTTT
CASSGNKPGQPQHF
>.|TRBJ1-1|TRBD1|TRBV19
TGTGCCACTGTTACCCGGACAGGGAACACTGAAGCTTTCTTT
CATVTRTGNTEAFF
>.|TRBJ2-1|.|TRBV28
TGTGCCAGCAGGTCGACAGGCAACAATGAGCAGTTCTTC
CASRSTGNNEQFF
>.|TRBJ1-1|.|TRBV15
TGTGCCACCAGCAGAGAAAAGGGACACGCTTTCTTT
CATSREKGHAFF
>once|TRBJ1-4|.|TRBV28
TGTGCCAGCAGTTTGGGCGGGACTAATGAAAAACTGTTTTTT
CASSLGGTNEKLFF
>.|TRBJ1-4|TRBD1|TRBV9
TGTGCCAGCAGCTCCGGGACAGGGTTTGAAAAACTGTTTTTT
CASSSGTGFEKLFF
>.|TRBJ1-4|.|TRBV15
TGTGCCACCAGCAGTGGGGGGGTCGCAACTAATGAAAAACTGTTTTTT
CATSSGGVATNEKLFF
>.|TRBJ1-2|.|TRBV5-4
TGTGCCAGCAGCTTGGACGTCAGGGTGAACTATGGCTACACCTTC
CASSLDVRVNYGYTF
>.|TRBJ1-1|.|TRBV5-4
TGTGCCAGCAGCCCGGGACATCCCGAGAACACTGAAGCTTTCTTT
CASSPGHPENTEAFF
>.|TRBJ1-2|TRBD1|TRBV4-3
TGCGCCAGCAGCCAACCCGGGACAGGGGTCGTCTACACCTTC
CASSQPGTGVVYTF
>.|TRBJ2-7|.|TRBV5-1
TGCGCCAGCAAGCCGACATTCAACTACGAGCAGTACTTC
CASKPTFNYEQYF
>.|TRBJ1-1|TRBD1|TRBV6-5
TGTGCCAGCAGTAAACCACAGGGGGGCGGCACTGAAGCTTTCTTT
CASSKPQGGGTEAFF
>.|TRBJ1-1|TRBD1|TRBV28
TGTGCCAGCAGCCCCGACAGGGGGCGGGTGACTGAAGCTTTCTTT
CASSPDRGRVTEAFF
>.|TRBJ2-7|.|TRBV6-5
TGTGCCAGCAGTTCCCCGGGACTCGGGGTCGAGCAGTACTTC
CASSSPGLGVEQYF
>.|TRBJ2-7|TRBD1|TRBV7-9
TGTGCCAGCAGCTTTAGGGACAGTTGGGACGAGCAGTACTTC
CASSFRDSWDEQYF
>.|TRBJ1-1|.|TRBV6-5
TGTGCCAGCAGTTACTCGTGGGGCAGAGCTTTCTTT
CASSYSWGRAFF
>.|TRBJ2-7|.|TRBV4-1
TGCGCCAGCAGCCAAGGAGGTGGAGTCTCCTACGAGCAGTACTTC
CASSQGGGVSYEQYF
>.|TRBJ1-5|.|TRBV6-1
TGTGCCAGCAGGTTCCCACAGGGCAGCAATCAGCCCCAGCATTTT
CASRFPQGSNQPQHF
>.|TRBJ1-5|TRBD1|TRBV5-6
TGTGCCAGCAGCTTGGCAGGGGGTAGCAATCAGCCCCAGCATTTT
CASSLAGGSNQPQHF
>.|TRBJ2-7|.|TRBV4-1
TGCGCCAGCAGCCAAGTAAATACAGGGCTCAACGAGCAGTACTTC
CASSQVNTGLNEQYF
>.|TRBJ2-7|TRBD2|TRBV7-8
TGTGCCAGCAGCTCAGGGGGACTAGCGGGAGAAGTAAACGAACAGTACTTC
CASSSGGLAGEVNEQYF
>.|TRBJ2-4|TRBD1|TRBV6-1
TGTGCCAGCAGTGAAGCGACAGGGTTCGGATCCAAAAACATTCAGTACTTC
CASSEATGFGSKNIQYF
>.|TRBJ1-1|.|TRBV30
TGTGCCATGGAGAGGGTGTTCACTGAAGCTTTCTTT
CAMERVFTEAFF
>.|TRBJ2-3|.|TRBV9
TGTGCCAGCAGCGTAGGAGGTGGGTCCACAGATACGCAGTATTTT
CASSVGGGSTDTQYF
>.|TRBJ1-1|.|TRBV28
TGTGCCAGCAGTTTTCTTTTCAGGGCTGAGACAATGAACACTGAAGCTTTCTTT
CASSFLFRAETMNTEAFF
>.|TRBJ1-1|TRBD1|TRBV5-4
TGTGCCAGCAGCCCGACAGGGATGAGCGCTGAAGCTTTCTTT
CASSPTGMSAEAFF
>.|TRBJ2-1|.|TRBV13
TGTGCCAGCAGCCCCCGGGACTCGAGCTCCTACAATGAGCAGTTCTTC
CASSPRDSSSYNEQFF
>.|TRBJ1-2|TRBD1|TRBV28
TGTGCCAGCAGTTTACAGGGGGCGCTTCCCTATGGCTACACCTTC
CASSLQGALPYGYTF
>.|TRBJ2-1|.|TRBV29-1
TGCAGCGTGGAGGGGGCAGGGGGTTTCGGTGAGCAGTTCTTC
CSVEGAGGFGEQFF
>.|TRBJ2-3|.|TRBV6-5
TGTGCCAGCAGTTACTCGAGGGCGGGGGCCACAGATACGCAGTATTTT
CASSYSRAGATDTQYF
>.|TRBJ2-3|.|TRBV7-2
TGTGCCAGCAGCTTCAGGGCTAGCACAGATACGCAGTATTTT
CASSFRASTDTQYF
>.|TRBJ2-7|TRBD1|TRBV19
TGTGCCAGTGCCTCCGGACAGGGAGTCTACGAGCAGTACTTC
CASASGQGVYEQYF
>few|TRBJ2-7|TRBD1|TRBV18
TGTGCCAGCTCACGGGGACAGGAGCAGCAGTACTTC
CASSRGQEQQYF
>once|TRBJ2-3|.|TRBV28
TGTGCCAGCAGTTTATCAGACACAGATACGCAGTATTTT
CASSLSDTDTQYF
>.|TRBJ2-1|TRBD2|TRBV11-1
TGTGCCAGCAGCGTAATGCTAGCGGGCGTTAACAATGAGCAGTTCTTC
CASSVMLAGVNNEQFF
>.|TRBJ2-7|.|TRBV15
TGTGCCACCAGCAGAGTAGTAAGGCGGGGAGTAGTTTCCGAGCAGTACTTC
CATSRVVRRGVVSEQYF